Below, 7 T cell receptor beta chains from the same sample are listed, as sequenced in a study of T-cell memory formation after mild COVID-19. MiXCR, run by TCRdb on the 5' RACE reads, gives a single entry per CDR3 protein. The sample yields about 470,000 distinct CDR3 sequences, around a quarter seen once. Input material: PBMCs or a T cell subset sorted from them (not recorded which). The receptors come from an adult woman who had mild COVID-19 (a few samples of this study predate the infection). Cell type and time point are not known.

This clonotype was counted a few times. This chain uses TRBV12-3 or TRBV12-4 with TRBJ1-2, with D unresolved. The ends were cut back, 4 bases at V and 4 bases at J, with 10 bases in the middle. The CDR3 contains 13 residues. As DNA, the CDR3 is TGTGCCAGCAGTTCGCCGGAGTCCTATGGCTACACCTTC. It is translated as CASSSPESYGYTF.

The table lists this clonotype with a few counts. This chain links TRBV20-1 with TRBJ2-5; D is tentatively TRBD1 or TRBD2 (6 bases each). Trimming stripped 7 bases from V and 4 bases from J, with 16 bases between. Germline CDR1 reads DFQATT; CDR2 reads SNEGSKA (reference sequence). The CDR3 contains 13 residues. CDR3 bases: TGCAGTGGCCACCTCGGGGGCGCAGAGACCCAGTACTTC. This sequence encodes CSGHLGGAETQYF.

J is TRBJ1-6 and V is TRBV7-2; 9 bases agree with TRBD1. This CDR3 is 15 amino acids long. J lost 7 bases, V lost 7 bases, and 8 bases had no gene match. Germline V lookup: CDR1 SGHTA, CDR2 FQGNSA. The CDR3: CASNPRTGANSPLHF. CDR3 in DNA: TGTGCCAGCAACCCCCGGACAGGGGCAAATTCACCCCTCCACTTT.

This clonotype has only a few counts. The chain employs TRBV4-1 and TRBJ2-7; 11 nucleotides agree with TRBD2. In germline, CDR1 is MGHRA, CDR2 YSYEKL. V lost 4 bases and J lost 2; bases outside the gene matches: 7. This CDR3 region has 16 residues. The CDR3 loop is CASSRKTSGVTYEQYF. In DNA form, the CDR3 reads TGCGCCAGCAGCCGCAAGACTAGCGGGGTTACCTACGAGCAGTACTTC.

V and J are TRBV19 and TRBJ2-2; maybe TRBD2 (5 bases). Trimming left V 8 bases short and J 2 bases short, with 9 bases between. Germline CDR1 and CDR2: LNHDA and SQIVND (reference sequence). The CDR3 runs to 13 residues. For the CDR3, the DNA is TGTGCCAGTGCTAGCCCCAACACCGGGGAGCTGTTTTTT. As protein: CASASPNTGELFF.

The chain combines TRBV7-3 with TRBJ2-7, with 9 bases matching TRBD1. Germline assignment: CDR1 SGHTA and CDR2 FQGTGA. CDR3 length: 13 amino acids. V was clipped by 4 bases and J by 6 bases; unmatched bases: 4. The CDR3 here is CASSSEQGAEQYF. As DNA, the CDR3 is TGTGCCAGCAGCTCCGAACAGGGGGCCGAGCAGTACTTC.

In this sample, this clonotype turned up once. The V and J genes are TRBV7-9 and TRBJ1-5; D is ambiguous. Trimming took 1 base from V and 3 from J, leaving 13 bases between them. The germline gives CDR1 SEHNR, CDR2 FQNEAQ (reference sequence). The CDR3 runs to 16 residues. In nucleotides, the CDR3 is TGTGCCAGCAGCTTAGATGAATGGGAGGTCAATCAGCCCCAGCATTTT. Residues: CASSLDEWEVNQPQHF.